This paragraph covers one T cell receptor beta chain sequence. CDR1 is ENHRY, CDR2 SYGVKD, per germline. CDR3 length: 14 amino acids. Trimming took 3 bases from V and 0 from J, leaving 8 bases between them. In TCRdb, the RT-PCR reads were re-called with MiXCR into one record per CDR3 protein. The table has almost 700,000 distinct CDR3 sequences, around 14% seen once. This TCR was sampled from a female donor in good health, serving as a healthy control. This rearrangement joins TRBV10-3 to TRBJ2-5, with D uncertain. The sequencing sample was made of memory CD4+ T cells from blood. The CDR3 bases are TGTGCCATCAGTGATTGGGGAAACCAAGAGACCCAGTACTTC. Protein: CAISDWGNQETQYF.